These T cell receptor beta chains were read from a single sample in a study of OX40 agonist ivuxolimab in advanced cancers. The repertoire was sequenced with immunoSEQ multiplex PCR; TCRdb's copy has only in-frame clones and lacks some. The sample lists around 100,000 clones, approximately 87% occurring once. The sequences come from CD4+ or CD8+ T cells sorted from blood, collected in a trial of the OX40 agonist ivuxolimab. The receptor set was obtained from an adult with an advanced solid tumor such as melanoma, head and neck, liver or kidney cancer. CDR3s include the opening cysteine and the closing phenylalanine or tryptophan. A D gene is named only where the DNA matches it firmly. Not all rows give a size; the values are once, few, many and, for expanded clones, a class.

j_call	clone_size	v_call	d_call	cdr3_aa	cdr3_nt
TRBJ2-3	.	TRBV10-3	.	CAISDASKGRGTDTQYF	TGTGCCATCAGTGATGCATCAAAGGGGCGCGGCACAGATACGCAGTATTTT
TRBJ2-1	.	TRBV25-1	.	CASSELGRGSIDEQFF	TGTGCCAGCAGTGAATTAGGCAGGGGATCCATCGATGAGCAGTTCTTC
TRBJ2-1	.	TRBV7-2	.	CASSLMTGRSSYNEQFF	TGTGCCAGCAGCCTTATGACGGGACGGAGCTCCTACAATGAGCAGTTCTTC
TRBJ2-7	.	TRBV11-2	.	CASSPGAAYEQYF	TGTGCCAGCAGCCCCGGGGCCGCCTACGAGCAGTACTTC
TRBJ2-7	.	TRBV10-3	.	CAISDRPHEQYF	TGTGCCATCAGTGACAGGCCCCACGAGCAGTACTTC
TRBJ2-7	.	TRBV19	.	CASSIGPSGSYEQYF	TGTGCCAGTAGTATAGGGCCGAGCGGCTCCTACGAGCAGTACTTC
TRBJ2-7	.	TRBV6-1	TRBD2	CASSDRTRQSYEQYF	TGTGCCAGCAGTGATCGGACTAGGCAATCCTACGAGCAGTACTTC
TRBJ2-3	.	TRBV7-9	.	CASSPGGGADTQYF	TGTGCCAGCAGCCCCGGTGGGGGTGCAGATACGCAGTATTTT
TRBJ2-7	.	TRBV19	.	CASSIGTVYEQYF	TGTGCCAGTAGTATAGGGACAGTCTACGAGCAGTACTTC
TRBJ2-3	once	TRBV11-1	TRBD2	CASGTSGGAWDTQYF	TGTGCCAGCGGGACTAGCGGGGGGGCCTGGGATACGCAGTATTTT
TRBJ2-2	.	TRBV7-6	TRBD1	CASSTMDRGRTGELFF	TGTGCCAGCAGCACGATGGACAGGGGTCGAACCGGGGAGCTGTTTTTT
TRBJ2-1	.	TRBV28	TRBD2	CASIKGLAGGEQFF	TGTGCCAGCATCAAGGGACTAGCGGGAGGCGAGCAGTTCTTC
TRBJ1-1	.	TRBV4-3	.	CASSQDSGEGTAFF	TGCGCCAGCAGCCAAGACTCGGGGGAGGGCACCGCTTTCTTT
TRBJ2-5	.	TRBV6-6	TRBD2	CASSLASGGGQETQYF	TGTGCCAGCAGTCTAGCAAGCGGGGGGGGTCAAGAGACCCAGTACTTC
TRBJ1-3	.	TRBV30	.	CACQEGLSRNTIYF	TGTGCCTGCCAAGAAGGCCTATCCCGAAACACCATATATTTT
TRBJ2-3	.	TRBV5-6	.	CASSLRRAPTDTQYF	TGTGCCAGCAGCTTGAGGCGGGCCCCTACAGATACGCAGTATTTT
TRBJ2-7	.	TRBV27	TRBD1	CASSLGDRGYEQYF	TGTGCCAGCAGTTTAGGGGACAGGGGTTACGAGCAGTACTTC
TRBJ2-7	.	TRBV5-1	TRBD1	CASSPPDRTSYEQYF	TGCGCCAGCAGCCCCCCGGACAGGACCTCCTACGAGCAGTACTTC
TRBJ2-1	.	TRBV5-4	TRBD2	CASSTTSGALNEQFF	TGTGCCAGCAGCACTACTAGCGGGGCCCTCAATGAGCAGTTCTTC
TRBJ1-2	.	TRBV2	TRBD1	CASQGAIGYTF	TGTGCCAGCCAGGGGGCCATTGGCTACACCTTC
TRBJ2-1	.	TRBV15	TRBD2	CATSRDRGREGLVEQFF	TGTGCCACCAGCAGAGATAGGGGGCGGGAGGGCCTGGTTGAGCAGTTCTTC
TRBJ2-1	.	TRBV10-1	.	CASSERTYNEQFF	TGCGCCAGCAGTGAGCGGACTTACAATGAGCAGTTCTTC
TRBJ1-5	.	TRBV30	TRBD1	CAWSVGQGSNQPQHF	TGTGCCTGGAGTGTGGGACAGGGGAGCAATCAGCCCCAGCATTTT
TRBJ1-3	.	TRBV23-1	TRBD1	CASSQSDRGPQSGNTIYF	TGCGCCAGCAGTCAATCGGACAGGGGCCCCCAATCTGGAAACACCATATATTTT
TRBJ1-2	.	TRBV23-1	.	CASSRRNQGRRSNYGYTF	TGCGCCAGCAGTCGAAGGAATCAGGGGAGGAGAAGTAACTATGGCTACACCTTC
TRBJ1-2	.	TRBV2	.	CASSVRAVNYGYTF	TGTGCCAGCAGTGTAAGGGCAGTCAACTATGGCTACACCTTC
TRBJ2-5	.	TRBV18	.	CASSPPGPRGTQYF	TGTGCCAGCTCACCACCGGGACCAAGAGGGACCCAGTACTTC
TRBJ1-5	.	TRBV25-1	.	CASSDRGSIQPQHF	TGTGCCAGCAGTGACCGGGGGTCCATTCAGCCCCAGCATTTT
TRBJ2-5	.	TRBV27	TRBD2	CASSFLRTSGGTQETQYF	TGTGCCAGCAGTTTCCTTCGGACTAGCGGGGGGACCCAAGAGACCCAGTACTTC
TRBJ2-2	.	TRBV9	TRBD2	CASSVGPGGENGELFF	TGTGCCAGCAGCGTGGGGCCGGGAGGAGAGAACGGGGAGCTGTTTTTT
TRBJ1-4	.	TRBV5-6	.	CASSLGAGLVEKLFF	TGTGCCAGCAGCTTGGGGGCAGGGCTGGTTGAAAAACTGTTTTTT
TRBJ1-1	.	TRBV19	TRBD1	CASLVDRVSTEAFF	TGTGCCAGTCTAGTTGACAGGGTTAGCACTGAAGCTTTCTTT
TRBJ2-1	.	TRBV5-4	.	CASSPTAFSYNEQFF	TGTGCCAGCAGCCCGACAGCATTCTCCTACAATGAGCAGTTCTTC
TRBJ1-1	.	TRBV7-8	.	CASSLEGGNTEAFF	TGTGCCAGCAGCTTAGAGGGGGGGAACACTGAAGCTTTCTTT
TRBJ2-3	.	TRBV7-2	TRBD2	CASSPGSGRGVADTQYF	TGTGCCAGCAGCCCTGGTAGCGGGAGAGGGGTCGCAGATACGCAGTATTTT